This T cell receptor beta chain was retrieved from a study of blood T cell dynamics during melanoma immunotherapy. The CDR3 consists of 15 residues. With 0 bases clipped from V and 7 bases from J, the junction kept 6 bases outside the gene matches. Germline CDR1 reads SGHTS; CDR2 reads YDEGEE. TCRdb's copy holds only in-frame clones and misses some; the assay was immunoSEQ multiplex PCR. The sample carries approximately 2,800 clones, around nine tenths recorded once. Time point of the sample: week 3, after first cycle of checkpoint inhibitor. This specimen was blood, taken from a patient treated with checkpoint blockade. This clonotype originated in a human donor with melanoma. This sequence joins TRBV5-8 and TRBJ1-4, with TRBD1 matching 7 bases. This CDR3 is CASSLGDRELEKLFF. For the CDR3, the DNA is TGTGCCAGCAGCTTGGGTGACAGGGAACTTGAAAAACTGTTTTTT. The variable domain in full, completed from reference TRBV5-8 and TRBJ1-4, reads EAGVTQSPTHLIKTRGQQATLRCSPISGHTSVYWYQQALGLGLQFLLWYDEGEERNRGNFPPRFSGRQFPNYSSELNVNALELEDSALYLCASSLGDRELEKLFFGSGTQLSVL.